This entry lists 9 T cell receptor beta chains sequenced from one sample in a study of identical twins. TCRdb reprocessed the 5' RACE reads with MiXCR, giving one entry per CDR3 protein. Of 400,000 to 500,000 distinct CDR3 sequences listed, roughly 18% were seen once; the top ten hold about 12%. The specimen sequenced was naive T cells sorted from blood. These receptors all stem from a man between 45 and 60 years old in good health.

This chain joins TRBV10-3 and TRBJ1-6, with D perhaps TRBD1 (6 bases). The CDR3 extends over 16 amino acids. The V gene's germline CDR1 is ENHRY and CDR2 SYGVKD. V was clipped by 2 bases and J by 7 bases, with 15 bases between them. The CDR3 DNA sequence: TGTGCCATCAGTGAGAGTGGGGGACATAAAAATTCACCCCTCCACTTT. It encodes CAISESGGHKNSPLHF.

This clonotype was counted between two and nine times. V is TRBV4-3 and J is TRBJ1-4; D unclear. The CDR3 totals 13 residues. The germline V gene encodes CDR1 LGHNA and CDR2 YSLEER. V was pared by 4 bases and J by 3 bases, with 6 bases between. The CDR3 DNA follows: TGCGCCAGCAGCCGGCGGGCTAATGAAAAACTGTTTTTT. Encoded protein: CASSRRANEKLFF.

The chain combines TRBV4-3 with TRBJ1-6; D is perhaps TRBD1 (5 bases). CDR1 and CDR2 from the germline V gene are LGHNA and YSLEER. The V and J ends lost 0 bases and 10 bases respectively, with 13 bases between them. The CDR3 has 15 residues. CDR3 DNA: TGCGCCAGCAGCCAAGAGGTGCAGGGAGGATCACCCCTCCACTTT. Translating gives CASSQEVQGGSPLHF.

The chain uses TRBV11-2 and TRBJ2-1; either TRBD1 or TRBD2 may fit D (5 bases each). This CDR3 is 15 amino acids long. Trimming shortened V by 6 bases and J by 1 base, and 13 bases separated the two germline ends. Germline CDR1 is SGHAT and CDR2 is FQNNGV. The CDR3 DNA sequence: TGTGCCAGCAGGCGCGTGAGGGGATCCTACAATGAGCAGTTCTTC. Translated: CASRRVRGSYNEQFF.

This clonotype was counted ten times or more. The chain has TRBV20-1 and TRBJ1-4; D is unclear. The V gene lost 3 bases and the J gene lost 8 bases, with 7 bases spanning the gap. The CDR3 is 11 residues long. Germline loops: CDR1 DFQATT, CDR2 SNEGSKA (reference sequence). CDR3 region: CSASLREKLFF. The DNA for the CDR3 is TGCAGTGCTAGTTTGCGGGAAAAACTGTTTTTT.

This clonotype was observed a few times. J is TRBJ2-5 and V is TRBV20-1; 7 nucleotides line up with TRBD2. CDR3 size: 12 residues. The V gene's germline CDR1 is DFQATT and CDR2 SNEGSKA (reference sequence). J lost 5 bases, V lost 6 bases, and 6 bases had no gene match. The CDR3 reads CSATKAGETQYF. The CDR3 region has the DNA TGCAGTGCCACAAAAGCGGGGGAGACCCAGTACTTC.

This clonotype was seen many times. V and J are TRBV29-1 and TRBJ2-2; D gene unclear. V was clipped by 3 bases and J by 4 bases, with 9 bases between them. This CDR3 is built from 13 residues. Germline CDR1 reads SQVTM; CDR2 reads ANQGSEA. In DNA form, the CDR3 reads TGCAGCGTTGACATGGAGAGCACCGGGGAGCTGTTTTTT. It translates to CSVDMESTGELFF.

The count of this clonotype is one. The genes are TRBV15 and TRBJ1-5; unclear D gene. CDR3 length equals 13 residues. V was clipped by 8 bases and J by 5 bases, with 13 bases between them. Germline V CDR1 and CDR2: LNHNV, YYDKDF (reference sequence). CDR3 DNA sequence: TGTGCCACCGCAGTCGCAACACATCAGCCCCAGCATTTT. Encoded protein: CATAVATHQPQHF. The whole variable domain, filled in from reference TRBV15 and TRBJ1-5, reads DAMVIQNPRYQVTQFGKPVTLSCSQTLNHNVMYWYQQKSSQAPKLLFHYYDKDFNNEADTPDNFQSRRPNTSFCFLDIRSPGLGDTAMYLCATAVATHQPQHFGDGTRLSIL.

The rearrangement links TRBV7-8 to TRBJ2-1, with a weak D call TRBD1 (6 bases). The germline gives CDR1 SGHVS, CDR2 FQNEAQ. The CDR3 consists of 16 residues. Trimming took off 6 bases at V and 3 bases at J, with 18 bases between the two ends. The CDR3 loop reads CASRGETGEDYNEQFF. The CDR3 bases are TGTGCCAGCAGGGGGGAGACAGGAGAGGACTACAATGAGCAGTTCTTC.